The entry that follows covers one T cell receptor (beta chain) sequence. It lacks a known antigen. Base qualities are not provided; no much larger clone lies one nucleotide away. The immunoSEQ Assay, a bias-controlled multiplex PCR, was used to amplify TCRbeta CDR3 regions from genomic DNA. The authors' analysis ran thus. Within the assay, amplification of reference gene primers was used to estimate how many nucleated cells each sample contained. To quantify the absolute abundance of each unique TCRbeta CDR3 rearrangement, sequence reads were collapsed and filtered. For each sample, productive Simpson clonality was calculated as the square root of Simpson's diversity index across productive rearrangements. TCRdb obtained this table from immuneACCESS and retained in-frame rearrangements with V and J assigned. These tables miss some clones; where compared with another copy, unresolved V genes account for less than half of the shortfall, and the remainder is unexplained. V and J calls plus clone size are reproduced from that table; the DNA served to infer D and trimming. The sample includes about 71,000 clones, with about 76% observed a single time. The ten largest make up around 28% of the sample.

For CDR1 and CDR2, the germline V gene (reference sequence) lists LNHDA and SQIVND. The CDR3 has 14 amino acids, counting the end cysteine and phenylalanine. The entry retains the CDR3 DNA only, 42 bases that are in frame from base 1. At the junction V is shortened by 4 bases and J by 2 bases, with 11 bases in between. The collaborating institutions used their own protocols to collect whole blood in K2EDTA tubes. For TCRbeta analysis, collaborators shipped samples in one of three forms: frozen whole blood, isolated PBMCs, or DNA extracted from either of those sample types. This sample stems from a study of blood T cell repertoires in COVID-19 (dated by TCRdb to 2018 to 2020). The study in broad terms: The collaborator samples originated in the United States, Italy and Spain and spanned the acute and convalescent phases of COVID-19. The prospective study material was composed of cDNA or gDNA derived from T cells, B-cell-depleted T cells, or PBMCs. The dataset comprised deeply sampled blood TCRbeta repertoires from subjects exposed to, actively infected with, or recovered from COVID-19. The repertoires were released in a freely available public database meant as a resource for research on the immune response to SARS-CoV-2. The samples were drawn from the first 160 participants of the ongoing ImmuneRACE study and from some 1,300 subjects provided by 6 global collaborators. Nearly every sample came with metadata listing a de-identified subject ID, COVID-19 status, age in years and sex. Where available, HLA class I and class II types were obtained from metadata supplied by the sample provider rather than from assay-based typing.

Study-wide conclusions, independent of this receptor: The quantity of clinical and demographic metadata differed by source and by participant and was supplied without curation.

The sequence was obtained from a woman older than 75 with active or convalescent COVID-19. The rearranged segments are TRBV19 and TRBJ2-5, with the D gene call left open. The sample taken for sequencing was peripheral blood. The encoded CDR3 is CASSRDFRQETQYF. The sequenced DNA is TGTGCCAGTAGTAGAGACTTTAGACAAGAGACCCAGTACTTC.